This entry describes one T cell receptor beta chain. The antigen remains unidentified. The sample contains more than one DNA sequence encoding this CDR3. Use of 60 Vbeta and 13 Jbeta primers characterized the PCR. Sequencing was performed with immunoSEQ multiplex PCR; in TCRdb, only in-frame clones are kept and a portion is missing. This sample has approximately 120,000 clones; 76% occur once, and the top ten carry 12%. These data come from a study of cytomegalovirus exposure and HLA in healthy donors. Study-level information: Of the donors genotyped, several hundred in all, about 80% fell in the Caucasian-associated ancestry cluster. Study results and limitations: The authors later found most CMV-associated TCR beta chains appeared HLA-restricted. It was confirmed in vitro that three of the CMV-associated chains were specific for CMV antigens. Immune exposure data for these donors was limited to CMV serostatus.

V lost 2 bases to trimming and J lost 3 bases; unmatched junction nucleotides: 1. This CDR3 is built from 14 residues. Germline CDR1 reads MNHNY; CDR2 reads SVGAGI (reference sequence). Source material: PBMCs. The sequence was obtained from a woman aged 40 to 50 in good health and CMV-seropositive. This rearrangement joins TRBV6-6 to TRBJ2-7; 10 bases align to TRBD1. CDR3 sequence reads: CASSYGQGGYEQYF. The DNA for the CDR3 is TGTGCCAGCAGTTACGGACAGGGGGGCTACGAGCAGTACTTC.